This T cell receptor beta chain was found in a study of PD-1 blockade in mismatch repair-deficient tumors. V was cut by 4 bases and J by 6 bases, with 19 bases left in between. CDR3 size: 15 residues. Germline CDR1 and CDR2: SGHKS and YYEKEE (reference sequence). PCR or immunohistochemistry showed mismatch repair deficiency in every enrolled patient. TCR sequencing covered three patients who responded to pembrolizumab. Some clones are missing from TCRdb's copy, which holds only in-frame ones; the method was immunoSEQ multiplex PCR. The sample has roughly 48,000 clones; roughly 82% are singletons. This TCR was sampled from an adult with mismatch repair-deficient cancer. The sample here was PBMCs, taken before pembrolizumab treatment. The chain uses TRBV5-5 and TRBJ1-2; TRBD1 is a possible D gene (5 bases). DNA for the CDR3: TGTGCCAGCAGCCCGGGACCCCGAAGTCTTGATGGCTACACCTTC. It is translated as CASSPGPRSLDGYTF. Based on the CDR3 plus reference TRBV5-5 and TRBJ1-2, the full variable domain is DAGVTQSPTHLIKTRGQQVTLRCSPISGHKSVSWYQQVLGQGPQFIFQYYEKEERGRGNFPDRFSARQFPNYSSELNVNALLLGDSALYLCASSPGPRSLDGYTFGSGTRLTVV.